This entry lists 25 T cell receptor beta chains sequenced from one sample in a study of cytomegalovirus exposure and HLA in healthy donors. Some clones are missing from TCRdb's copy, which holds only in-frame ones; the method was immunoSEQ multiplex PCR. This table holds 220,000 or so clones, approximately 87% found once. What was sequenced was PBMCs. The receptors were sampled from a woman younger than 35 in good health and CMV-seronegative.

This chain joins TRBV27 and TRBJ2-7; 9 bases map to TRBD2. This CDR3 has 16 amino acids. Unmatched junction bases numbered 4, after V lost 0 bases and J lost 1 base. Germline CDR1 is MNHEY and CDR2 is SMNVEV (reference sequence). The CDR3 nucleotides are TGTGCCAGCAGTTTATCGGGTAGCGGGAGTTCCTACGAGCAGTACTTC. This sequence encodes CASSLSGSGSSYEQYF.

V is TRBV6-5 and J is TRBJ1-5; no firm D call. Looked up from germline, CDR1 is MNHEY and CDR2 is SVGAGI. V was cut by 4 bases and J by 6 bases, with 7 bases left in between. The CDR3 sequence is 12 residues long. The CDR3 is CASSFVGQPQHF. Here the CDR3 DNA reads TGTGCCAGCAGTTTCGTCGGTCAGCCCCAGCATTTT.

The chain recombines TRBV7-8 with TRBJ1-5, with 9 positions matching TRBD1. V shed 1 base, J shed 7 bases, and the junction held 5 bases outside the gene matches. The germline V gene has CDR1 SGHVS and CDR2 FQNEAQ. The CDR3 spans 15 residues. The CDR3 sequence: CASSLEQGASQPQHF. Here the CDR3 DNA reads TGTGCCAGCAGCTTAGAACAGGGGGCATCACAGCCCCAGCATTTT.

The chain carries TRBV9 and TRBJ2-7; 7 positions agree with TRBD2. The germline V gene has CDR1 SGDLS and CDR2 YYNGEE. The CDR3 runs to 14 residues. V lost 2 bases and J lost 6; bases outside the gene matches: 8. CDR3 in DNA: TGTGCCAGCAGCGTGGGGGGGACCCCTCGCGAGCAGTACTTC. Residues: CASSVGGTPREQYF.

The CDR3 DNA is TGTGCCAGCAGTGTACAGGGGATTACCTACGAGCAGTACTTC. It is translated as CASSVQGITYEQYF. V and J are TRBV2 and TRBJ2-7; 7 nucleotides align to TRBD1. V trimming: 4 bases; J trimming: 2 bases; junction bases outside the gene matches: 5. Germline CDR1 is SNHLY and CDR2 is FYNNEI. This CDR3 contains 14 residues.

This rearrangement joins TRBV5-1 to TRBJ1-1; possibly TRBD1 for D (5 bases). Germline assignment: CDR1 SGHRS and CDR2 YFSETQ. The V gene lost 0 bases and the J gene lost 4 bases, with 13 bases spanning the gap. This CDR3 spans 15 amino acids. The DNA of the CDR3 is TGCGCCAGCAGCTTGGGCAGGGTTCGGGGCACTGAAGCTTTCTTT. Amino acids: CASSLGRVRGTEAFF.

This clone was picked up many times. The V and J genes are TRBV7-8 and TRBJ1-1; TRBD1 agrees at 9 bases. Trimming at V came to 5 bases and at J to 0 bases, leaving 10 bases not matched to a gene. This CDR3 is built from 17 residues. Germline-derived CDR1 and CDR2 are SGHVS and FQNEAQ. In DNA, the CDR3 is TGTGCCAGCAGCCCTAGGACAGGGGATACTATGAACACTGAAGCTTTCTTT. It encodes CASSPRTGDTMNTEAFF.

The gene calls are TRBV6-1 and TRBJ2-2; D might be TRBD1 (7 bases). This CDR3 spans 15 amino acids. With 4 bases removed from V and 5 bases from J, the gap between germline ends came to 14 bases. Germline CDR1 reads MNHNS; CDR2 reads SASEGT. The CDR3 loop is CASSGTQGGTGELFF. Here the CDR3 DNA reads TGTGCCAGCAGTGGCACGCAGGGGGGAACCGGGGAGCTGTTTTTT.

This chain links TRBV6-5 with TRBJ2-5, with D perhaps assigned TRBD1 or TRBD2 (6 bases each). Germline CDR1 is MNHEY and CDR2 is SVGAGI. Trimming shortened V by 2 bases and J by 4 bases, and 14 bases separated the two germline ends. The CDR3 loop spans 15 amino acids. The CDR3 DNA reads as TGTGCCAGCAGTTACCAAGGGGGGTTGAGAGAGACCCAGTACTTC. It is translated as CASSYQGGLRETQYF.

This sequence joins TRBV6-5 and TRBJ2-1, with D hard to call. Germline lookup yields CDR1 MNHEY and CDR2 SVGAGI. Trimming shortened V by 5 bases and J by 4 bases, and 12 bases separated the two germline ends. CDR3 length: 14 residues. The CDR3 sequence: CASSPLGWYNEQFF. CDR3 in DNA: TGTGCCAGCAGTCCCTTGGGCTGGTACAATGAGCAGTTCTTC.

CDR3 sequence: CASSAHGTSGDEQYF. The CDR3 DNA reads as TGTGCCAGCAGCGCTCACGGGACTAGCGGGGACGAGCAGTACTTC. This rearrangement joins TRBV9 to TRBJ2-7; 13 positions match TRBD2. The germline V gene has CDR1 SGDLS and CDR2 YYNGEE. V shed 3 bases, J shed 5 bases, and the junction held 5 bases outside the gene matches. The CDR3 runs to 15 residues.

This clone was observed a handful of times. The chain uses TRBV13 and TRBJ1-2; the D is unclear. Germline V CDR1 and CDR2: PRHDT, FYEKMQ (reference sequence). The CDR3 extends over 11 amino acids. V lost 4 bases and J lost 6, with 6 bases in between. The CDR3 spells CASSSPNGYTF. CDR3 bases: TGTGCCAGCAGCTCCCCTAATGGCTACACCTTC.

CDR3 nucleotide sequence: TGTGCCAGCAGATCCCCTAGCGGGAGAGACCCACGGGGCTCCTACAATGAGCAGTTCTTC. Translated, it gives CASRSPSGRDPRGSYNEQFF. This rearrangement joins TRBV2 to TRBJ2-1; 10 bases map to TRBD2. The CDR3 spans 20 residues. J gave up 0 bases and V 6 bases, and 17 bases lay outside the gene matches. The germline V gene has CDR1 SNHLY and CDR2 FYNNEI.

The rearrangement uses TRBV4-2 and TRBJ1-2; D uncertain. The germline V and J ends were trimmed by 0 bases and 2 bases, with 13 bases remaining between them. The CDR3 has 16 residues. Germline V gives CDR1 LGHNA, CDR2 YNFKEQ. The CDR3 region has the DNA TGTGCCAGCAGCCAAGAGATGAGGATGAAAAACTATGGCTACACCTTC. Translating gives CASSQEMRMKNYGYTF.

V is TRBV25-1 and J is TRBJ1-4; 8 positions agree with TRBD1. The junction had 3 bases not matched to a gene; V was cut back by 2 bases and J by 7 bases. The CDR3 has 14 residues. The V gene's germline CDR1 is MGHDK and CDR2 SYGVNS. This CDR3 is CASSERQGTEKLFF. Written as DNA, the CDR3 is TGTGCCAGCAGTGAAAGACAGGGGACTGAAAAACTGTTTTTT. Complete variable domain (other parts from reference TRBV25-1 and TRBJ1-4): EADIYQTPRYLVIGTGKKITLECSQTMGHDKMYWYQQDPGMELHLIHYSYGVNSTEKGDLSSESTVSRIRTEHFPLTLESARPSHTSQYLCASSERQGTEKLFFGSGTQLSVL.

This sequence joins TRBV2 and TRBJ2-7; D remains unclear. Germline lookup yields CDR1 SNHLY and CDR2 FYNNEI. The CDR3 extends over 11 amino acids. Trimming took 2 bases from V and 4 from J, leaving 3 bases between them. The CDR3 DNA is TGTGCCAGCAGTGAAAGGTACGAGCAGTACTTC. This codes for CASSERYEQYF.

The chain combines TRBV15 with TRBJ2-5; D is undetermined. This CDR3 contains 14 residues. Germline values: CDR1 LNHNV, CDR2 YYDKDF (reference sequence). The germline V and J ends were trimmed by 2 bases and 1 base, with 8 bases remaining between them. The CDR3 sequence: CATSRSDFQETQYF. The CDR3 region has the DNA TGTGCCACCAGCAGATCAGACTTCCAAGAGACCCAGTACTTC. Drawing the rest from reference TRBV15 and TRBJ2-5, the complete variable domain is DAMVIQNPRYQVTQFGKPVTLSCSQTLNHNVMYWYQQKSSQAPKLLFHYYDKDFNNEADTPDNFQSRRPNTSFCFLDIRSPGLGDTAMYLCATSRSDFQETQYFGPGTRLLVL.

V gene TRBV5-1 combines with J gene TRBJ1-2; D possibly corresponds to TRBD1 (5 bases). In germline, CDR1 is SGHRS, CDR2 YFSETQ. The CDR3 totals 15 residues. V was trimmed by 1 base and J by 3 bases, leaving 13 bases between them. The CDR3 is CASSLREGSYYGYTF. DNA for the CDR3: TGCGCCAGCAGCTTGAGGGAGGGGTCTTACTATGGCTACACCTTC.

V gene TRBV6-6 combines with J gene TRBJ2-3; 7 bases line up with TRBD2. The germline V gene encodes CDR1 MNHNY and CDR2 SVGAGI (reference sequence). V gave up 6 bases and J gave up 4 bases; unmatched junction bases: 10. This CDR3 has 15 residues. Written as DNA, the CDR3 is TGTGCCAGCAGCCGACCGGGTGGGGGGGCAGATACGCAGTATTTT. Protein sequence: CASSRPGGGADTQYF.

This chain's CDR3 is CASTSGPNPNIQYF. CDR3 bases: TGTGCCAGCACCTCCGGGCCGAATCCAAACATTCAGTACTTC. The chain is built from TRBV6-5 and TRBJ2-4, with D uncertain. The length of the CDR3 is 14 residues. Germline V gives CDR1 MNHEY, CDR2 SVGAGI. V was trimmed by 7 bases and J by 6 bases, leaving 16 bases between them.

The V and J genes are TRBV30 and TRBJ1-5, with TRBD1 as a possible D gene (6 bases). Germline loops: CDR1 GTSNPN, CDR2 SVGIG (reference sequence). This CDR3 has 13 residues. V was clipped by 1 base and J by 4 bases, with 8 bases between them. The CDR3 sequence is CAWSEQGNQPQHF. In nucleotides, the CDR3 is TGTGCCTGGAGTGAACAGGGTAATCAGCCCCAGCATTTT.

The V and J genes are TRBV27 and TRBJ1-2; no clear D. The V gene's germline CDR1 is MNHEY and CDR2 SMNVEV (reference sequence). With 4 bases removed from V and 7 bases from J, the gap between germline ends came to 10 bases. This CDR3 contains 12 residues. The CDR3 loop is CASSSHGRGYTF. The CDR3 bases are TGTGCCAGCAGTTCCCACGGGCGTGGCTACACCTTC.

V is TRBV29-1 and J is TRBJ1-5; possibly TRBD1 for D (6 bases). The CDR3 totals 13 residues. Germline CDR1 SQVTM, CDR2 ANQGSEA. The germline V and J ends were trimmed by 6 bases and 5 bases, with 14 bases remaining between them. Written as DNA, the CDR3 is TGCAGCGTCGGCAGGGGAATCGATCAGCCCCAGCATTTT. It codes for CSVGRGIDQPQHF.

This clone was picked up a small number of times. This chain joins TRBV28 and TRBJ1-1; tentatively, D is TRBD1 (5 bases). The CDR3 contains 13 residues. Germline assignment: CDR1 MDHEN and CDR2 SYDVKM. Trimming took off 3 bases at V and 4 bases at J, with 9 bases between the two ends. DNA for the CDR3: TGTGCCAGCAGTTTGGGGGGGACCACTGAAGCTTTCTTT. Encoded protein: CASSLGGTTEAFF. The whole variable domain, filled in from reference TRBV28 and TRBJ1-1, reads DVKVTQSSRYLVKRTGEKVFLECVQDMDHENMFWYRQDPGLGLRLIYFSYDVKMKEKGDIPEGYSVSREKKERFSLILESASTNQTSMYLCASSLGGTTEAFFGQGTRLTVV.

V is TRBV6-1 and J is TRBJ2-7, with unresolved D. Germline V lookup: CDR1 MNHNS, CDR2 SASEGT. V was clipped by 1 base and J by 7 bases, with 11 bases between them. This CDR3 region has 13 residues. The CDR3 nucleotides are TGTGCCAGCAGTGAAGGGTGGGGTGGGGAGCAGTACTTC. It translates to CASSEGWGGEQYF.